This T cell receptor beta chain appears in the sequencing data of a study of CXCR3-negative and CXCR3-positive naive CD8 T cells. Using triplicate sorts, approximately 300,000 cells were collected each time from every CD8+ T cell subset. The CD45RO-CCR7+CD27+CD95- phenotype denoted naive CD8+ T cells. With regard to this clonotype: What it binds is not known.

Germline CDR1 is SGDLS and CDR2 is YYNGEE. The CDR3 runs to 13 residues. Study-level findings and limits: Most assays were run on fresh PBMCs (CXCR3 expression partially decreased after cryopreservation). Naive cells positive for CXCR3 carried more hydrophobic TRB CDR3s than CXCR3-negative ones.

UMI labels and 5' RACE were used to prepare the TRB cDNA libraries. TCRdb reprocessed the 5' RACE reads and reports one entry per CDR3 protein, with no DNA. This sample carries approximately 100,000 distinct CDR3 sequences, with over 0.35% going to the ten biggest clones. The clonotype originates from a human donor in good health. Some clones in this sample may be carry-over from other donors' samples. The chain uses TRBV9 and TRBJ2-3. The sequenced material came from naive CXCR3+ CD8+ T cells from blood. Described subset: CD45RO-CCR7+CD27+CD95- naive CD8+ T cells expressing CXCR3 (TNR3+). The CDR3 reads CASSGYFTDTQYF.